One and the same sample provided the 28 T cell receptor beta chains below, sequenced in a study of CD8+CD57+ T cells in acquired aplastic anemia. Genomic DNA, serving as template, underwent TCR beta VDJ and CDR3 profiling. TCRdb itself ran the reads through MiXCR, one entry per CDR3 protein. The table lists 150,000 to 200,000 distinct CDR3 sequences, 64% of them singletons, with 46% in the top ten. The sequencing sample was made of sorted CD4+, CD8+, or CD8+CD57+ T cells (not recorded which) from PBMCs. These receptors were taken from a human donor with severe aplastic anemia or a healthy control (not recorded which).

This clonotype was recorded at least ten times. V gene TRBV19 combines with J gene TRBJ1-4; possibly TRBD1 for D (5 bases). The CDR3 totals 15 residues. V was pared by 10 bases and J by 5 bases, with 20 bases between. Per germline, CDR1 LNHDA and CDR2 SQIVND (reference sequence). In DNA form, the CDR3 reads TGTGCCACCAGTACGCACACAGGTCAAAATGAAAAACTGTTTTTT. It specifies CATSTHTGQNEKLFF.

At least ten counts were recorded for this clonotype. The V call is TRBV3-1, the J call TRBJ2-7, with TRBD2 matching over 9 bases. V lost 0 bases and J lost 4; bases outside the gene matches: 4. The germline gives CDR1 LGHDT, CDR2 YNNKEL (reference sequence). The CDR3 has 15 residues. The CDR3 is CASSQDSSGVYEQYF. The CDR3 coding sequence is TGTGCCAGCAGCCAAGATTCTAGCGGGGTTTACGAGCAGTACTTC.

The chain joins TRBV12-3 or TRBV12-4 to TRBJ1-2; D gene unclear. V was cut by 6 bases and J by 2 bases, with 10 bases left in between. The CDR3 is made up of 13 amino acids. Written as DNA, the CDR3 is TGTGCCAGCAGGGACCAGCCCAACTATGGCTACACCTTC. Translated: CASRDQPNYGYTF.

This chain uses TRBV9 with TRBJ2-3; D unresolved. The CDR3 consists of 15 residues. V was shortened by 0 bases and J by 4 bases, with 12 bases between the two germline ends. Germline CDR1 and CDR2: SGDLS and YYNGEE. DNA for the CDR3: TGTGCCAGCAGCGTAGATGGGTCCATGGCAGATACGCAGTATTTT. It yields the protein CASSVDGSMADTQYF.

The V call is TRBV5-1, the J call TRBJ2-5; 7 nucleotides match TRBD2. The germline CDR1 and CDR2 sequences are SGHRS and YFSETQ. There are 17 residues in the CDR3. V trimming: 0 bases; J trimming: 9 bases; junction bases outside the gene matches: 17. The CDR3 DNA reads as TGCGCCAGCAGCTTGGTAGGTCGGGAGTCGCCCCGGGAGGCCCAGTACTTC. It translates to CASSLVGRESPREAQYF.

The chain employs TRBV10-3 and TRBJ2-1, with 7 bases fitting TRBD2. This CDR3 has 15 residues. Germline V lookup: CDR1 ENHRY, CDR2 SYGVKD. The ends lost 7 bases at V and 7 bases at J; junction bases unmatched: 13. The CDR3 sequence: CAITGGGGSDNEQFF. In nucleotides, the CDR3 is TGTGCCATCACGGGTGGTGGCGGGAGTGATAATGAGCAGTTCTTC.

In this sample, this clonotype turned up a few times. The CDR3 sequence is CASSRGSHNEQFF. The CDR3, as DNA: TGTGCCAGCAGTCGAGGGAGTCACAATGAGCAGTTCTTC. The gene calls are TRBV27 and TRBJ2-1, with D perhaps matching TRBD2 (5 bases). Germline V gives CDR1 MNHEY, CDR2 SMNVEV (reference sequence). The V and J ends lost 5 bases and 5 bases respectively, with 10 bases between them. The CDR3 covers 13 residues.

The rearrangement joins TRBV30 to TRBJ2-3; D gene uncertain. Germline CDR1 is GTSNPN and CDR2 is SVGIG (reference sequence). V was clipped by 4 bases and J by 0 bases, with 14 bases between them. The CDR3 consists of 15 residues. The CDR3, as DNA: TGTGCCTGGACCCCCGTAGGGCTCAGCACAGATACGCAGTATTTT. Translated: CAWTPVGLSTDTQYF.

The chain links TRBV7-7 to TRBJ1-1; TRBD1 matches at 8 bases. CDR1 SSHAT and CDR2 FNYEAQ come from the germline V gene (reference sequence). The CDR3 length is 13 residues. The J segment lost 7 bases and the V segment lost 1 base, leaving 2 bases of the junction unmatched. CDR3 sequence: CASSLVTGGEAFF. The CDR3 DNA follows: TGTGCCAGCAGCTTAGTAACAGGGGGTGAAGCTTTCTTT.

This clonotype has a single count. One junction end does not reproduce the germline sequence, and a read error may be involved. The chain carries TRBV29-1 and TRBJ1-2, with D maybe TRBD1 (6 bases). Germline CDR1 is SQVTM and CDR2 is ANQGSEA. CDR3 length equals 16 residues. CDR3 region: CSVEARQEGTGYGYAF. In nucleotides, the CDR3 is TGCAGCGTTGAAGCCAGACAGGAAGGGACCGGCTATGGCTACGCTTTC.

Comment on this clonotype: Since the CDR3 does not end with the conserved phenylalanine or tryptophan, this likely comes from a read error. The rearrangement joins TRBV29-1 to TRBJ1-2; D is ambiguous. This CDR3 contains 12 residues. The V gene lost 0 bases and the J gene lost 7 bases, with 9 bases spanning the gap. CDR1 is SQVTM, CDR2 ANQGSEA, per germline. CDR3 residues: CSVEDSYAGYTL. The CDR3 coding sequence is TGCAGCGTTGAAGACAGCTATGCTGGCTACACCCTC.

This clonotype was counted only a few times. Written as DNA, the CDR3 is TGTGCCAGCGCCAAGCGACAGGGGGACCACGACGAGCAGTACTTC. This translates into CASAKRQGDHDEQYF. The chain is built from TRBV2 and TRBJ2-7, with 9 bases identical to TRBD1. The germline CDR1 and CDR2 sequences are SNHLY and FYNNEI. V lost 8 bases to trimming and J lost 5 bases; unmatched junction nucleotides: 13. The CDR3 covers 15 residues.

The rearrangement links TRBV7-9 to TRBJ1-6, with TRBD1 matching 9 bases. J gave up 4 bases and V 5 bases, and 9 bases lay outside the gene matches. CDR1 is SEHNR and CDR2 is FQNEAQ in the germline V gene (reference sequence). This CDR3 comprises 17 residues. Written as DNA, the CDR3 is TGTGCCAGCAGCCCCGGACAGGGGCAAGGATATAATTCACCCCTCCACTTT. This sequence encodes CASSPGQGQGYNSPLHF. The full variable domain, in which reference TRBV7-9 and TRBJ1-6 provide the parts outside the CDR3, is DTGVSQNPRHKITKRGQNVTFRCDPISEHNRLYWYRQTLGQGPEFLTYFQNEAQLEKSRLLSDRFSAERPKGSFSTLEIQRTEQGDSAMYLCASSPGQGQGYNSPLHFGNGTRLTVT.

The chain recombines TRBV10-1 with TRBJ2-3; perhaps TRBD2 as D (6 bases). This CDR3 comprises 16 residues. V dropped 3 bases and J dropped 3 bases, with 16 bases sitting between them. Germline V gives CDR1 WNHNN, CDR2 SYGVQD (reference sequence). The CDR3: CASSETTGVPTDTQYF. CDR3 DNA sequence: TGCGCCAGCAGTGAAACAACGGGGGTGCCAACAGATACGCAGTATTTT.

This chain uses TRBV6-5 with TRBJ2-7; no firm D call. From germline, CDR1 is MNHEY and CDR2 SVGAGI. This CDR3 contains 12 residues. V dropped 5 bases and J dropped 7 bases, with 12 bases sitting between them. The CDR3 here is CASSEAAGEQYF. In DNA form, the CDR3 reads TGTGCCAGCAGTGAAGCCGCCGGGGAGCAGTACTTC.

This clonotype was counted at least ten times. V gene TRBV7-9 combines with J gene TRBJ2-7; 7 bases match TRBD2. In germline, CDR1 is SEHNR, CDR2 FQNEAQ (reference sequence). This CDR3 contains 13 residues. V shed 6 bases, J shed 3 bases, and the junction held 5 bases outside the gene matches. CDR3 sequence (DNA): TGTGCCAGCAGTCAGGGCGGGAGCTACGAGCAGTACTTC. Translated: CASSQGGSYEQYF.

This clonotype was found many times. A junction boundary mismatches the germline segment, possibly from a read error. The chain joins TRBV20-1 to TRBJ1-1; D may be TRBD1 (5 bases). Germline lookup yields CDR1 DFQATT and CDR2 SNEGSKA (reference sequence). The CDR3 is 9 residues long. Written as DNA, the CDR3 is TGCAGTGCAAAAAGCCTAGGGACTTTT. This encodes CSAKSLGTF.

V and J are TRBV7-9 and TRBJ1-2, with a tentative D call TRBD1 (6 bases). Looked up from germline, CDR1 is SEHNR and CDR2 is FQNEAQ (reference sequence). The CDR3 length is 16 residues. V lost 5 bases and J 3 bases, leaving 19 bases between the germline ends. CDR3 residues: CASSPSVDSLDYGYTF. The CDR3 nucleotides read TGTGCCAGCAGCCCGTCGGTGGACAGCTTAGACTATGGCTACACCTTC.

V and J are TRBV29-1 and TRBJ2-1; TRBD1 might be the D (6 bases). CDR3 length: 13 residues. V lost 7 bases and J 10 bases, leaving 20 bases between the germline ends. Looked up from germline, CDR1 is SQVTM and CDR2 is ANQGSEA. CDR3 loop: CSGTGNWAREQFF. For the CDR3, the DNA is TGCAGCGGTACAGGGAATTGGGCTAGAGAGCAGTTCTTC.

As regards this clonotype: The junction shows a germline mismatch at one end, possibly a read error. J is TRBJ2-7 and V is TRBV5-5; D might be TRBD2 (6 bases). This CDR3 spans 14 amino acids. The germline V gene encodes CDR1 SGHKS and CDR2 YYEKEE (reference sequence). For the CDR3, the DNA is TGCGCCAGCAGCTTCCTAGCGACTACCTACGAGCAGTACTTC. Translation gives CASSFLATTYEQYF.

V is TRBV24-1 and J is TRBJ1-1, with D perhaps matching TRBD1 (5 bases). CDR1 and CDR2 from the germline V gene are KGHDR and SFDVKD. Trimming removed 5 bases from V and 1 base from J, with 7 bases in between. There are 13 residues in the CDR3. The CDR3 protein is CATSAGKNTEAFF. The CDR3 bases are TGTGCCACCAGTGCAGGGAAGAACACTGAAGCTTTCTTT.

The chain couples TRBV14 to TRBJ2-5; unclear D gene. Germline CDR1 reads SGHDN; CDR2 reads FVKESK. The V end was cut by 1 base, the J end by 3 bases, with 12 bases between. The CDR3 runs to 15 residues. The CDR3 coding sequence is TGTGCCAGCAGCCAAGCAGGTATTCTAGAAGAGACCCAGTACTTC. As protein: CASSQAGILEETQYF.

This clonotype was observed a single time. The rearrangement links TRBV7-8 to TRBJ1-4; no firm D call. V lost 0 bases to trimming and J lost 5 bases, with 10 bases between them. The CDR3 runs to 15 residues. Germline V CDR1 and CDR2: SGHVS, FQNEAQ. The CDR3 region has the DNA TGTGCCAGCAGCTTAGCTTCCGGGCACAATGAAAAACTGTTTTTT. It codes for CASSLASGHNEKLFF.

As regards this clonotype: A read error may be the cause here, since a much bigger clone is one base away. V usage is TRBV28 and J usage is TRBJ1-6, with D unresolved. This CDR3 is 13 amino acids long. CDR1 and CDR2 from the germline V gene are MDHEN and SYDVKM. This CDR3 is CAGSLRNDPPLHF. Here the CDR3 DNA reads TGTGCCGGCAGCCTAAGAAATGATCCACCCCTCCACTTT.

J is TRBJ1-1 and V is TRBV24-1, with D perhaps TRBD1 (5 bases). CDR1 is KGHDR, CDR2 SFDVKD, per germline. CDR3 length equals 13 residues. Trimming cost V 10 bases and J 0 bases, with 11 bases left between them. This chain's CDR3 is CATTAGLNTEAFF. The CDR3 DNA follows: TGTGCCACGACCGCGGGGCTGAACACTGAAGCTTTCTTT.

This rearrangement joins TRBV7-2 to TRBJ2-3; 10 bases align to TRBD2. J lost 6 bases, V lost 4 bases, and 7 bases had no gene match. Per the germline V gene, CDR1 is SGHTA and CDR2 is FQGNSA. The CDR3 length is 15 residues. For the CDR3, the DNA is TGTGCCAGCAGCTCCTTAGCGGGGGGCAAGGATACGCAGTATTTT. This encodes CASSSLAGGKDTQYF.

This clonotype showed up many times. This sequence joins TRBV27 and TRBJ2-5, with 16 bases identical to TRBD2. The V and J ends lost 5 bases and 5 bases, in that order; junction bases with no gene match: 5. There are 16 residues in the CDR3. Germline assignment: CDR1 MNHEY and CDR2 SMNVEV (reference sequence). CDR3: CASSGTSGGAGETQYF. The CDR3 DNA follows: TGTGCCAGCAGTGGGACTAGCGGGGGGGCCGGGGAGACCCAGTACTTC.

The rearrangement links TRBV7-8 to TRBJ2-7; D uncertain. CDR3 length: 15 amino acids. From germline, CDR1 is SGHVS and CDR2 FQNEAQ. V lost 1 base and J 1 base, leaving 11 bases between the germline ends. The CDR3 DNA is TGTGCCAGCAGCTTAGAGGCCCCGAATTCCTACGAGCAGTACTTC. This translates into CASSLEAPNSYEQYF.